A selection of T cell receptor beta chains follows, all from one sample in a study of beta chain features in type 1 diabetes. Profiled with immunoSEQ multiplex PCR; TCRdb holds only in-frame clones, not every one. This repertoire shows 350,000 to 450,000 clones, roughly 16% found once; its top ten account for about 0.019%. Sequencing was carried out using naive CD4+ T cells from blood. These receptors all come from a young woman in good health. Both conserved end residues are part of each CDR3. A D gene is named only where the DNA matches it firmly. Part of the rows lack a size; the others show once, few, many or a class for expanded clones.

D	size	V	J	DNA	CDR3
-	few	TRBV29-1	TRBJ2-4	TGCAGCGTCGGAACAGGGTACGCGGCCAAAAACATTCAGTACTTC	CSVGTGYAAKNIQYF
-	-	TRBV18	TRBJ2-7	TGTGCCAGCTCACCAGCCGCAGGGTACTCGAACGAGCAGTACTTC	CASSPAAGYSNEQYF
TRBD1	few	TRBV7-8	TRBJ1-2	TGTGCCAGCAGACTACCGTCGGACAGGGCCGGCTACACCTTC	CASRLPSDRAGYTF
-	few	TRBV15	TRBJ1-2	TGTGCCACCAGCAGAGATCCGTCAGCCGGGGGCTACACCTTC	CATSRDPSAGGYTF
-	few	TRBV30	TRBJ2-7	TGTGCCTGGAGTACCCAGGGCGTCGAGCAGTACTTC	CAWSTQGVEQYF
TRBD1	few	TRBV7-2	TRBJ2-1	TGTGCCAGCAGCTTAGGACAGGGGAGGAACAATGAGCAGTTCTTC	CASSLGQGRNNEQFF
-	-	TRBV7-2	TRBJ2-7	TGTGCCAGCAGCGTTCTCTACGAGCAGTACTTC	CASSVLYEQYF
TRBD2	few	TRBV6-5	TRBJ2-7	TGTGCCAGCAGCAAGGCCGGGACTAGGATGTACTTC	CASSKAGTRMYF
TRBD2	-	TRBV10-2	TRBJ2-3	TGCGCCAGCAGTTCCGAACGGGAGGGCTCAGATACGCAGTATTTT	CASSSEREGSDTQYF
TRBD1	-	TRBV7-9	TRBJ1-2	TGTGCCAGCAGCTTCGGTACAGGGGACCATGGCTACACCTTC	CASSFGTGDHGYTF
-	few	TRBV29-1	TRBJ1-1	TGCAGCGTTGCAGGACACTTGGCCACTGAAGCTTTCTTT	CSVAGHLATEAFF
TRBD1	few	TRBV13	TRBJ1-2	TGTGCCAGCAGCCTAATAACAGGGGATGGCTACACCTTC	CASSLITGDGYTF
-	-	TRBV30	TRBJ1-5	TGTGCCTGGACAGGGGATAGCAATCAGCCCCAGCATTTT	CAWTGDSNQPQHF
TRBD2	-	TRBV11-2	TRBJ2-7	TGTGCCAGCAGCTTAATAGCGGGAGCTGGCTACGAGCAGTACTTC	CASSLIAGAGYEQYF
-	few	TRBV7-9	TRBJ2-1	TGTGCCAGCAGCTTAGCGGGGGGGCTTGGCTACAATGAGCAGTTCTTC	CASSLAGGLGYNEQFF
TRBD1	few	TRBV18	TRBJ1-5	TGTGCCAGCTCACCCGGGACAGGGGACCAGCCCCAGCATTTT	CASSPGTGDQPQHF
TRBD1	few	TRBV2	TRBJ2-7	TGTGCCAGCAGTGACCCGGGGTGGGACAGGTCCTACGAGCAGTACTTC	CASSDPGWDRSYEQYF
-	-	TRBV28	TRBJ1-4	TGTGCCAGCAGTCCACCGACAGGCGAAGCAACTAATGAAAAACTGTTTTTT	CASSPPTGEATNEKLFF
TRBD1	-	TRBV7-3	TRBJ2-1	TGTGCCAGCAGCTTGTCCACAGGGGGAAATGAGCAGTTCTTC	CASSLSTGGNEQFF
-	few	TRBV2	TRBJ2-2	TGTGCCAGCAGTGAACCCCTCCAATGGAGTTTCAACACCGGGGAGCTGTTTTTT	CASSEPLQWSFNTGELFF
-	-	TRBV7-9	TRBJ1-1	TGTGCCAGCAGCTCGTATGGAGCGGGGCGGGCCACTGAAGCTTTCTTT	CASSSYGAGRATEAFF
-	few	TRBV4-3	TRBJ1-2	TGCGCCAGCAGCCAAGATTTCGGAGGATTGCGGGGATTATTCTTC	CASSQDFGGLRGLFF
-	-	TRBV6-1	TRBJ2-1	TGTGCCAGCAGTGCGACTAGACACAATGAGCAGTTCTTC	CASSATRHNEQFF
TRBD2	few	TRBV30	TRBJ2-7	TGTGCCTGGATACGGGAGGCAGGCGAGCAGTACTTC	CAWIREAGEQYF
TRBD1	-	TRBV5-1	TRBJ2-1	TGCGCCAGCAGGCGAAGCGGGACAGGGTACTACAATGAGCAGTTCTTC	CASRRSGTGYYNEQFF
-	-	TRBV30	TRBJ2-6	TGTGCCTGGAGTGTGTATGGCGGAAGAACCGTCCTGACTTTC	CAWSVYGGRTVLTF
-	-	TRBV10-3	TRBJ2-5	TGTGCCATCAGTGACAGGGTGGACGAGACCCAGTACTTC	CAISDRVDETQYF
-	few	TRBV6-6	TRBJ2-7	TGTGCCAGCAGGGACAGACCCTCCTCCTACGAGCAGTACTTC	CASRDRPSSYEQYF
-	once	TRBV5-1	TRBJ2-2	TGCGCCAGCAGCACGGGACAGAACACCGGGGAGCTGTTTTTT	CASSTGQNTGELFF
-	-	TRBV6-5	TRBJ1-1	TGTGCCAGCAGTTCCCCGACAGTGAACACTGAAGCTTTCTTT	CASSSPTVNTEAFF
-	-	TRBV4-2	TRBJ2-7	TGTGCCAGCAGCCAAGATTCGGCAGGGGCGTCTATCGGCGAGCAGTACTTC	CASSQDSAGASIGEQYF
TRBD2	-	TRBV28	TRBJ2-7	TGTGCCAGCAGTTTCCTCGGTAGCGGGAGATACGAGCAGTACTTC	CASSFLGSGRYEQYF
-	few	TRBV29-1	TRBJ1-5	TGCAGCGTAAGCCGGGGGGGGCCCAATCAGCCCCAGCATTTT	CSVSRGGPNQPQHF
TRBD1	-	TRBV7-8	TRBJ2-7	TGTGCCAGCACCCAAACCGGGACAGGGGTCGACGAGCAGTACTTC	CASTQTGTGVDEQYF
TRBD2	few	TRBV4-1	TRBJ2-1	TGCGCCAGCAGCCAAGGGCGGGCTAGCGGGAGCTACAATGAGCAGTTCTTC	CASSQGRASGSYNEQFF
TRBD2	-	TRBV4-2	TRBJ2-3	TGTGCCAGCAGCCAAGATGGCGGGAGGCGGGCCGATACGCAGTATTTT	CASSQDGGRRADTQYF
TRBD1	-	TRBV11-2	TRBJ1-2	TGTGCCAGCAGCCCCGAGGGACAGCCCTATGGCTACACCTTC	CASSPEGQPYGYTF
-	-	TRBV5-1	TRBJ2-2	TGCGCCAGCAGCTTCGCAGGGCGGTCCGGGGAGCTGTTTTTT	CASSFAGRSGELFF
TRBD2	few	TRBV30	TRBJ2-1	TGTGCCTGGAGTGCGGGACTAGCGGGAGAGGGTGAGCAGTTCTTC	CAWSAGLAGEGEQFF
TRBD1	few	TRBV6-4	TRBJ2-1	TGTGCCAGCAGTGATCTTCGGACAGGGGGCTTCGATGAGCAGTTCTTC	CASSDLRTGGFDEQFF
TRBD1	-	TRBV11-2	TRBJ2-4	TGTGCCAGCAGCGGGACAGGAGATATTCAGTACTTC	CASSGTGDIQYF
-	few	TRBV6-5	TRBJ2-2	TGTGCCAGCAGTTACGTAGGGGTGCGAGGCACCGGGGAGCTGTTTTTT	CASSYVGVRGTGELFF
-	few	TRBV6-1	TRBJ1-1	TGTGCCAGCACCGAAGAACCTCGTGGGAGTGAAGCTTTCTTT	CASTEEPRGSEAFF